Presented here are 26 T cell receptor beta chains from one specimen sequenced in a study of shared clonotypes between healthy human individuals. Assay used: immunoSEQ multiplex PCR; TCRdb lists only in-frame clones, some missing. The sample comprises roughly 1.4 million clones, 98% of which are singletons, and approximately 0.38% rests with the top ten. Sequenced sample: naive CD4+ T cells sorted from blood. Subset specified: CD45RA+ positively selected. The receptors were sampled from a man aged 30-40 years in good health.

The chain links TRBV11-2 to TRBJ2-3, with D unresolved. CDR1 and CDR2 (germline): SGHAT, FQNNGV. V was pared by 3 bases and J by 4 bases, with 11 bases between. CDR3 length: 14 amino acids. CDR3 DNA sequence: TGTGCCAGCAGCTTGATTCTAGTTCCAGATACGCAGTATTTT. Translated: CASSLILVPDTQYF.

The chain links TRBV2 to TRBJ1-5; no clear D. The germline CDR1 and CDR2 sequences are SNHLY and FYNNEI. This CDR3 comprises 13 residues. V dropped 8 bases and J dropped 4 bases, with 12 bases sitting between them. CDR3 region: CASSVAVNQPQHF. The CDR3 DNA sequence: TGTGCCAGCTCTGTGGCTGTTAATCAGCCCCAGCATTTT. The whole variable domain, remainder taken from reference TRBV2 and TRBJ1-5, is EPEVTQTPSHQVTQMGQEVILRCVPISNHLYFYWYRQILGQKVEFLVSFYNNEISEKSEIFDDQFSVERPDGSNFTLKIRSTKLEDSAMYFCASSVAVNQPQHFGDGTRLSIL.

V gene TRBV6-6 combines with J gene TRBJ2-4; no firm D call. CDR3 length: 14 amino acids. Trimming left V 2 bases short and J 1 base short, with 6 bases between. Germline CDR1 is MNHNY and CDR2 is SVGAGI (reference sequence). This chain's CDR3 is CASSYGDAKNIQYF. For the CDR3, the DNA is TGTGCCAGCAGTTACGGTGATGCCAAAAACATTCAGTACTTC.

Comments on this clone: Other DNA sequences of this sample code for an identical CDR3. The gene calls are TRBV19 and TRBJ1-5; D not certain. This CDR3 region has 12 residues. Deletions cut 3 bases from V and 5 bases from J, with 5 bases between. Germline assignment: CDR1 LNHDA and CDR2 SQIVND (reference sequence). DNA of the CDR3: TGTGCCAGTAGTATCCGTGATCAGCCCCAGCATTTT. It is translated as CASSIRDQPQHF.

The chain has TRBV5-1 and TRBJ2-5; tentative D call: TRBD1 (6 bases). V lost 3 bases and J 1 base, leaving 10 bases between the germline ends. The CDR3 runs 14 residues. Per germline, CDR1 SGHRS and CDR2 YFSETQ. The CDR3 coding sequence is TGCGCCAGCAGCTCCCGGGACACCCAAGAGACCCAGTACTTC. Protein product: CASSSRDTQETQYF.

The chain employs TRBV1 and TRBJ1-5; the D segment call TRBD1 is taken from the table without a DNA check. TRBV1 is reported as a pseudogene. The CDR3 sequence is 16 residues long. CDR3 protein: CTSSQVTGDSNQPQHF. For the CDR3, the DNA is TGCACCAGCAGCCAAGTGACAGGAGATAGCAATCAGCCCCAGCATTTT.

This rearrangement joins TRBV7-9 to TRBJ2-1; D is undetermined. The V end was cut by 3 bases, the J end by 6 bases, with 6 bases between. The germline V gene has CDR1 SEHNR and CDR2 FQNEAQ (reference sequence). This CDR3 region has 12 residues. CDR3 nucleotides: TGTGCCAGCAGCTTGACTTTCAATGAGCAGTTCTTC. Protein sequence: CASSLTFNEQFF.

The genes are TRBV9 and TRBJ1-1, with TRBD1 as a possible D gene (6 bases). V lost 3 bases and J lost 0, with 21 bases in between. This CDR3 is 18 amino acids long. Germline CDR1 SGDLS, CDR2 YYNGEE. The CDR3 is CASSDGQSTREVNTEAFF. Written as DNA, the CDR3 is TGTGCCAGCAGCGACGGACAGTCCACCCGTGAGGTGAACACTGAAGCTTTCTTT.

This clone has a single count. Other DNA variants within this sample encode the same CDR3. The gene calls are TRBV5-1 and TRBJ2-7; no firm D call. This CDR3 has 13 residues. Germline assignment: CDR1 SGHRS and CDR2 YFSETQ. V shed 2 bases and J shed 3 bases, with 9 bases lying between them. CDR3 DNA: TGCGCCAGCAGCTTAGCTGGGATCTACGAGCAGTACTTC. Translated, it gives CASSLAGIYEQYF. The full variable domain, completed using reference TRBV5-1 and TRBJ2-7, is KAGVTQTPRYLIKTRGQQVTLSCSPISGHRSVSWYQQTPGQGLQFLFEYFSETQRNKGNFPGRFSGRQFSNSRSEMNVSTLELGDSALYLCASSLAGIYEQYFGPGTRLTVT.

The chain joins TRBV9 to TRBJ1-2; possibly TRBD1 for D (6 bases). Trimming cost V 2 bases and J 2 bases, with 10 bases left between them. The CDR3 totals 14 residues. Germline CDR1 and CDR2: SGDLS and YYNGEE. CDR3 region: CASSVDSINYGYTF. In DNA form, the CDR3 reads TGTGCCAGCAGCGTGGACAGCATCAACTATGGCTACACCTTC.

This clone was counted a single time. The gene calls are TRBV18 and TRBJ2-3; possible D gene TRBD1, 6 bases. V was cut by 4 bases and J by 6 bases, with 20 bases left in between. The CDR3 loop spans 16 amino acids. Germline CDR1 KGHSH, CDR2 LQKENI. The CDR3 DNA follows: TGTGCCAGCTCACACGGACAGCTAGGATGGGCCGATACGCAGTATTTT. As protein: CASSHGQLGWADTQYF.

This chain joins TRBV4-2 and TRBJ2-2; D remains unclear. The CDR3 consists of 18 residues. CDR1 and CDR2 (germline): LGHNA, YNFKEQ. The V gene lost 1 base and the J gene lost 1 base, with 16 bases spanning the gap. CDR3 region: CASSQGIEPIRNTGELFF. The CDR3 nucleotides are TGTGCCAGCAGCCAAGGCATCGAACCAATTAGGAACACCGGGGAGCTGTTTTTT.

V usage is TRBV7-9 and J usage is TRBJ1-4; no definite D call. The V and J ends lost 6 bases and 0 bases respectively, with 11 bases between them. Per the germline V gene, CDR1 is SEHNR and CDR2 is FQNEAQ (reference sequence). The CDR3 totals 15 residues. DNA for the CDR3: TGTGCCAGCAGAAAGTCACAAGCAACTAATGAAAAACTGTTTTTT. Translating gives CASRKSQATNEKLFF.

The chain employs TRBV14 and TRBJ2-5, with D maybe TRBD2 (5 bases). This CDR3 has 13 amino acids. Germline CDR1 reads SGHDN; CDR2 reads FVKESK. Deletions cut 0 bases from V and 5 bases from J, with 7 bases between. The CDR3: CASSQEWEETQYF. The DNA of the CDR3 is TGTGCCAGCAGCCAAGAATGGGAGGAGACCCAGTACTTC.

The V gene is TRBV2, the J gene TRBJ1-2; TRBD1 might be the D (6 bases). V lost 5 bases and J lost 7, with 20 bases in between. CDR1 is SNHLY, CDR2 FYNNEI, per germline. This CDR3 contains 15 residues. The CDR3 nucleotides read TGTGCCAGCAGTTTCGACGTGGGCAGGGGTTCTGGCTACACCTTC. Residues: CASSFDVGRGSGYTF.

The chain joins TRBV5-4 to TRBJ2-2, with D unclear. V lost 5 bases and J lost 4, with 12 bases in between. Per germline, CDR1 SGHNT and CDR2 YYREEE (reference sequence). This CDR3 contains 14 residues. The DNA of the CDR3 is TGTGCCAGCAGTCCTTCTCCGGGCACCGGGGAGCTGTTTTTT. This translates into CASSPSPGTGELFF.

This chain uses TRBV15 with TRBJ1-4, with 8 bases aligning to TRBD1. V trimming: 0 bases; J trimming: 7 bases; junction bases outside the gene matches: 7. The CDR3 has 16 amino acids. Germline CDR1 and CDR2: LNHNV and YYDKDF (reference sequence). CDR3 protein: CATSRDQGALSEKLFF. CDR3 in DNA: TGTGCCACCAGCAGAGACCAGGGGGCGCTTAGTGAAAAACTGTTTTTT.

The rearrangement joins TRBV5-1 to TRBJ2-3; 7 bases map to TRBD2. Germline V gene sequence: CDR1 SGHRS, CDR2 YFSETQ. This CDR3 contains 15 residues. The junction had 2 bases not matched to a gene; V was cut back by 0 bases and J by 1 base. CDR3 amino acids: CASSLDSGRTDTQYF. The CDR3, as DNA: TGCGCCAGCAGCTTGGATAGCGGGCGCACAGATACGCAGTATTTT.

Comments on this clone: The same CDR3 also results from other DNA sequences found in this sample. The V and J genes are TRBV18 and TRBJ2-1, with 8 bases identical to TRBD1. With V trimmed by 2 bases and J by 8 bases, 5 bases remained unmatched. CDR1 KGHSH and CDR2 LQKENI come from the germline V gene. CDR3 length: 14 amino acids. Here the CDR3 DNA reads TGTGCCAGCTCACCAGGGACAGGAGGCGATGAGCAGTTCTTC. This gives the protein CASSPGTGGDEQFF.

This clone was found once. This chain joins TRBV2 and TRBJ2-3; D is ambiguous. V dropped 4 bases and J dropped 2 bases, with 10 bases sitting between them. This CDR3 is built from 14 residues. Germline-derived CDR1 and CDR2 are SNHLY and FYNNEI. CDR3 in amino acids: CASSVGTNTDTQYF. The DNA of the CDR3 is TGTGCCAGCAGTGTGGGCACGAACACAGATACGCAGTATTTT.

The chain recombines TRBV5-4 with TRBJ2-5; 8 bases agree with TRBD1. J gave up 2 bases and V 4 bases, and 7 bases lay outside the gene matches. CDR1 and CDR2 (germline): SGHNT, YYREEE (reference sequence). The CDR3 is 15 residues long. In DNA, the CDR3 is TGTGCCAGCAGCCCCGGGGACAGGACACAAGAGACCCAGTACTTC. Amino acids: CASSPGDRTQETQYF.

The chain carries TRBV7-2 and TRBJ2-6; 8 bases line up with TRBD1. This CDR3 has 17 residues. Germline V CDR1 and CDR2: SGHTA, FQGNSA. Trimming cost V 3 bases and J 4 bases; bases outside gene matches: 8. CDR3 DNA sequence: TGTGCCAGCAGCTTTTGGACAGGGTCTCTGGGGGCCAACGTCCTGACTTTC. Residues: CASSFWTGSLGANVLTF.

The chain carries TRBV5-4 and TRBJ2-1; TRBD2 aligns across 9 bases. With V trimmed by 5 bases and J by 4 bases, 7 bases remained unmatched. There are 15 residues in the CDR3. The germline CDR1 and CDR2 sequences are SGHNT and YYREEE (reference sequence). In DNA form, the CDR3 reads TGTGCCAGCAGTTTAGCGGGAGTAGTATACAATGAGCAGTTCTTC. Its protein product is CASSLAGVVYNEQFF.

The chain employs TRBV21-1 and TRBJ2-5; the table's D call, TRBD1, was not checked against the DNA. TRBV21-1 is deemed a pseudogene. The CDR3 totals 14 residues. The chain's CDR3 is CASSIDQGKETQYF. In DNA form, the CDR3 reads TGTGCCAGCAGCATTGATCAGGGAAAAGAGACCCAGTACTTC.

The chain is built from TRBV9 and TRBJ2-5; no reliable D call. The CDR3 spans 14 residues. Germline loops: CDR1 SGDLS, CDR2 YYNGEE. V was cut by 0 bases and J by 0 bases, with 6 bases left in between. The CDR3 here is CASSVAPHQETQYF. For the CDR3, the DNA is TGTGCCAGCAGCGTAGCGCCACACCAAGAGACCCAGTACTTC.

This chain connects TRBV18 to TRBJ2-7, with D tentatively TRBD1 (6 bases). The CDR3 runs 16 residues. Trimming left V 1 base short and J 5 bases short, with 18 bases between. Germline lookup yields CDR1 KGHSH and CDR2 LQKENI. The CDR3 sequence: CASSPLHVTGLDEQYF. DNA of the CDR3: TGTGCCAGCTCACCACTCCACGTGACAGGTCTCGACGAGCAGTACTTC.